The 19 T cell receptor beta chains listed next were all sequenced from one sample in a study of CD8 T cells in Susac syndrome. The RNA, about 0.45 to 1 ug, was put through reverse transcription using random hexamers. TCRdb recomputed calls from the immunoSEQ multiplex PCR reads with MiXCR, one row per CDR3 protein. The sample lists about 210,000 distinct CDR3 sequences, about 94% seen once, with under 0.2% in the top ten. Sequencing was performed on CD4+ T cells from PBMCs. These receptors came from a human donor with Susac syndrome.

CDR3: CASSSLGQPQHF. CDR3 nucleotides: TGTGCCAGCAGTTCTTTAGGGCAGCCCCAGCATTTT. The genes are TRBV12-3 or TRBV12-4 and TRBJ1-5; D not resolved. The CDR3 has 12 residues. V lost 4 bases and J 7 bases, leaving 8 bases between the germline ends.

CDR3 in amino acids: CAWSVGKTPRNYGYTF. In DNA, the CDR3 is TGTGCCTGGAGTGTCGGTAAGACGCCACGTAACTATGGCTACACCTTC. This chain links TRBV30 with TRBJ1-2; D uncertain. V was clipped by 0 bases and J by 1 base, with 15 bases between them. CDR3 size: 16 residues. The germline CDR1 and CDR2 sequences are GTSNPN and SVGIG (reference sequence).

The V gene is TRBV25-1, the J gene TRBJ1-2, with TRBD1 matching 9 bases. V gave up 4 bases and J gave up 3 bases; unmatched junction bases: 9. From germline, CDR1 is MGHDK and CDR2 SYGVNS. The CDR3 spans 16 residues. CDR3 nucleotide sequence: TGTGCCAGCAGTGCCCCCGGGACAGGGATAGACTATGGCTACACCTTC. This gives the protein CASSAPGTGIDYGYTF.

This chain uses TRBV9 with TRBJ2-7, with D perhaps being TRBD1 or TRBD2 (5 bases each). CDR1 is SGDLS and CDR2 is YYNGEE in the germline V gene. V was clipped by 3 bases and J by 2 bases, with 15 bases between them. This CDR3 region has 15 residues. The DNA for the CDR3 is TGTGCCAGCAGCGGGGGGAACATTGCCGCCTACGAGCAGTACTTC. This sequence encodes CASSGGNIAAYEQYF.

The V and J genes are TRBV5-4 and TRBJ2-1; D tentatively reads TRBD1 or TRBD2 (7 bases each). V dropped 3 bases and J dropped 0 bases, with 22 bases sitting between them. CDR3 length equals 19 residues. Germline lookup yields CDR1 SGHNT and CDR2 YYREEE (reference sequence). The CDR3 spells CASSYRSRGGLSSYNEQFF. For the CDR3, the DNA is TGTGCCAGCAGCTACCGTAGCAGGGGGGGATTAAGCTCCTACAATGAGCAGTTCTTC.

The V call is TRBV20-1, the J call TRBJ2-4; D gene ambiguous. This CDR3 region has 17 residues. Germline assignment: CDR1 DFQATT and CDR2 SNEGSKA (reference sequence). Between the trimmed V and J ends, which lost 5 bases and 0 bases, there was a span of 20 bases. CDR3 protein: CSAEPSGRTLAKNIQYF. Here the CDR3 DNA reads TGCAGTGCTGAACCGTCGGGCCGGACCCTAGCCAAAAACATTCAGTACTTC.

This sequence joins TRBV5-1 and TRBJ2-7; D not certain. CDR3 length equals 13 residues. V was shortened by 3 bases and J by 6 bases, with 13 bases between the two germline ends. Germline V gives CDR1 SGHRS, CDR2 YFSETQ. CDR3 DNA sequence: TGCGCCAGCAGCTCAATGACGGACGGCGAGCAGTACTTC. It is translated as CASSSMTDGEQYF.

V and J are TRBV18 and TRBJ2-1, with D unresolved. The CDR3 spans 17 residues. Germline assignment: CDR1 KGHSH and CDR2 LQKENI. V shed 1 base and J shed 1 base, with 14 bases lying between them. The CDR3 DNA is TGTGCCAGCTCACCACGGCAGGTCACTCGTTCCTACAATGAGCAGTTCTTC. Translated, it gives CASSPRQVTRSYNEQFF.

This chain uses TRBV3-1 with TRBJ2-5; perhaps TRBD2 as D (6 bases). This CDR3 is 16 amino acids long. V was pared by 0 bases and J by 5 bases, with 16 bases between. Germline CDR1 and CDR2: LGHDT and YNNKEL (reference sequence). CDR3 nucleotide sequence: TGTGCCAGCAGCCAAGAATGGGGACTGGAGCTCGAGACCCAGTACTTC. It codes for CASSQEWGLELETQYF.

V and J are TRBV6-2 or TRBV6-3 and TRBJ2-3, with D hard to call. The V and J ends lost 6 bases and 7 bases respectively, with 8 bases between them. CDR1 MNHEY and CDR2 SVGEGT come from the germline V gene. The CDR3 totals 11 residues. CDR3 protein: CASRTTYTQYF. The CDR3, as DNA: TGTGCCAGCAGAACGACGTATACGCAGTATTTT.

The genes are TRBV19 and TRBJ1-5; 7 positions match TRBD1. Germline CDR1 and CDR2: LNHDA and SQIVND (reference sequence). Trimming took 4 bases from V and 3 from J; bases not matched to a gene: 9. The CDR3 has 16 residues. CDR3 protein: CASSNQPTGHNQPQHF. In DNA form, the CDR3 reads TGTGCCAGTAGTAACCAGCCGACAGGGCACAATCAGCCCCAGCATTTT.

The V and J genes are TRBV29-1 and TRBJ2-1; 15 nucleotides line up with TRBD2. Trimming at V came to 6 bases and at J to 4 bases, leaving 4 bases not matched to a gene. Germline V CDR1 and CDR2: SQVTM, ANQGSEA. This CDR3 has 15 amino acids. Written as DNA, the CDR3 is TGCAGCGTATTCGGGACTAGCGGGGGGTACAATGAGCAGTTCTTC. The encoded protein is CSVFGTSGGYNEQFF.

The chain carries TRBV20-1 and TRBJ1-1, with a weak D call TRBD1 (5 bases). Germline lookup yields CDR1 DFQATT and CDR2 SNEGSKA (reference sequence). CDR3 length equals 15 residues. V gave up 5 bases and J gave up 5 bases, with 21 bases separating them. For the CDR3, the DNA is TGCAGTGCTCCATCGGGCGGGGCGGAAGGGACTGAAGCTTTCTTT. Amino acids: CSAPSGGAEGTEAFF.

This chain joins TRBV9 and TRBJ1-4; no reliable D call. The germline V gene encodes CDR1 SGDLS and CDR2 YYNGEE. Trimming took off 6 bases at V and 3 bases at J, with 12 bases between the two ends. The CDR3 is made up of 14 amino acids. CDR3 region: CASTKGSSNEKLFF. CDR3 in DNA: TGTGCCAGCACTAAAGGAAGCTCTAATGAAAAACTGTTTTTT.

The V gene is TRBV7-3, the J gene TRBJ2-2, with 7 bases identical to TRBD2. The ends lost 3 bases at V and 1 base at J; junction bases unmatched: 5. There are 16 residues in the CDR3. Looked up from germline, CDR1 is SGHTA and CDR2 is FQGTGA. The DNA for the CDR3 is TGTGCCAGCAGCTTTGGTCGGGGGGTGAACACCGGGGAGCTGTTTTTT. Its translation is CASSFGRGVNTGELFF.

The rearrangement links TRBV19 to TRBJ2-1; no clear D gene. Germline assignment: CDR1 LNHDA and CDR2 SQIVND (reference sequence). This CDR3 is built from 12 residues. Trimming left V 2 bases short and J 5 bases short, with 4 bases between. The CDR3 here is CASSISHNEQFF. For the CDR3, the DNA is TGTGCCAGTAGTATATCGCACAATGAGCAGTTCTTC.

The rearrangement links TRBV7-9 to TRBJ2-2, with D perhaps matching TRBD2 (6 bases). The CDR3 consists of 15 residues. Trimming stripped 3 bases from V and 5 bases from J, with 13 bases between. In germline, CDR1 is SEHNR, CDR2 FQNEAQ (reference sequence). The CDR3 here is CASSFRQGGTGELFF. CDR3 in DNA: TGTGCCAGCAGCTTCCGTCAGGGAGGTACCGGGGAGCTGTTTTTT.

The chain carries TRBV20-1 and TRBJ1-3, with D possibly matching TRBD1 (5 bases). The V gene lost 5 bases and the J gene lost 0 bases, with 20 bases spanning the gap. The CDR3 runs to 17 residues. Germline V gene sequence: CDR1 DFQATT, CDR2 SNEGSKA (reference sequence). CDR3 DNA sequence: TGCAGTGCTTCACCTTCGCCAGGACAACCCTCTGGAAACACCATATATTTT. Translation gives CSASPSPGQPSGNTIYF.

This clonotype has just one count. The chain links TRBV6-2 or TRBV6-3 to TRBJ1-1; 7 bases are a match to TRBD1. V was pared by 6 bases and J by 3 bases, with 7 bases of the junction left unmatched. Germline CDR1 MNHEY, CDR2 SVGEGT. The CDR3 extends over 14 amino acids. The CDR3 loop is CASRLRDSYTEAFF. The CDR3 nucleotides are TGTGCCAGCAGACTGCGGGACAGCTACACTGAAGCTTTCTTT.